The clone carrying this T cell receptor (beta chain) showed up just a few times. Per the original methods: Reference gene primer amplification gave estimated nucleated cell counts. This table comes from immunoSEQ multiplex PCR, and its TCRdb copy is limited to in-frame clones, with some not included. V, J and clone size are taken as reported in that table, and D and trimming were inferred from the DNA itself. The data hold 180,000 or so clones, with 82% observed a single time. These data originate in a study of blood T cell repertoires in COVID-19. Study overall: From the United States, Italy and Spain came samples of acute and convalescent COVID-19. PBMCs, B-cell-depleted T cells, or T cells provided the cDNA or gDNA that made up the material.

From germline, CDR1 is SGHTA and CDR2 FQGTGA. The CDR3 contains 13 residues. The V end lost 5 bases, the J end lost 3 bases, and 8 bases lay between the germline ends. This TCR was sampled from a woman aged 65 to 85 with acute or convalescent COVID-19. The chain joins TRBV7-3 to TRBJ2-1; D is perhaps TRBD1 (5 bases). The sample consisted of peripheral blood. Here the CDR3 reads CASSQDNYNEQFF. Here the CDR3 DNA reads TGTGCCAGCAGCCAGGACAACTACAATGAGCAGTTCTTC.